This entry features one TCR beta chain sequence. This same CDR3 is encoded by further DNA sequences in the sample. The V segment lost 4 bases and the J segment 2 bases; nucleotides outside the gene matches: 3. The germline V gene has CDR1 SGHDN and CDR2 FVKESK. CDR3 length: 14 amino acids. The data are from a study of T cell responses to AZD1222 COVID-19 vaccine. The method was immunoSEQ multiplex PCR; TCRdb's version includes in-frame clones alone and lacks a portion of them. The table includes about 210,000 clones, about 94% detected once. This sample comprised peripheral blood, obtained 28 days after the second dose of the MenACWY control vaccine. This sequence was found in an adult who received the MenACWY meningococcal vaccine as a control. The V gene is TRBV14, the J gene TRBJ2-7; TRBD1 matches 9 bases. The CDR3 DNA sequence: TGTGCCAGCAGCCCTACAGGGGGCCCCTACGAGCAGTACTTC. Residues: CASSPTGGPYEQYF.